This T cell receptor beta chain was documented in a study of tumour-infiltrating T cells in Burkitt lymphoma. Turning to the study itself: Survival, overall and progression-free, tracked with productive clonality.

The V end was cut by 3 bases, the J end by 0 bases, with 14 bases between. This CDR3 spans 16 amino acids. The germline V gene encodes CDR1 SGDLS and CDR2 YYNGEE. Libraries were prepared by immunoSEQ multiplex PCR; TCRdb keeps only in-frame clonotypes and omits some of them. The sample contains roughly 600 clones, around 89% of which appear only once. The sequence came from a human donor with diffuse large B-cell lymphoma. J is TRBJ2-3 and V is TRBV9; perhaps D is TRBD1 or TRBD2 (5 bases each). Sample: tumor tissue. The CDR3 is CASSAGTATSTDTQYF. The CDR3 bases are TGTGCCAGCAGCGCGGGGACCGCCACTAGCACAGATACGCAGTATTTT.